A selection of T cell receptor beta chains follows, all from one sample in a study of long-term antiretroviral therapy in people with HIV. This table comes from immunoSEQ multiplex PCR, and its TCRdb copy is limited to in-frame clones, with some not included. The sample lists tens of thousands of clones, around 90% seen once, with under 15% in the top ten. Source: unsorted PBMCs, taken 1.1 years after starting antiretroviral therapy. These receptors originate from a man aged 18 to 30 with HIV. CDR3s include the opening cysteine and the closing phenylalanine or tryptophan. A D gene is named only where the DNA matches it firmly. Clone size is not always given. Where it is, it says once, few, many or a class for expanded clones.

size: .
D: .
J: TRBJ1-4
V: TRBV7-3
DNA: TGTGCCAGCAGCTTACAAGGGTCTGGGGAAAAACTGTTTTTT
CDR3: CASSLQGSGEKLFF

size: .
D: .
J: TRBJ2-5
V: TRBV7-3
DNA: TGTGCCAGCAGCTCCGACTCACTAGTGGAAAAGTACTTC
CDR3: CASSSDSLVEKYF

size: .
D: .
J: TRBJ2-4
V: TRBV19
DNA: TGTGCCAGTAGTATCGGACCCGACATTCAGTACTTC
CDR3: CASSIGPDIQYF

size: .
D: .
J: TRBJ1-1
V: TRBV28
DNA: TGTGCCAGCAGTCAAGGACATACTGGAGGGCCGAACACTGAAGCTTTCTTT
CDR3: CASSQGHTGGPNTEAFF

size: .
D: .
J: TRBJ2-7
V: TRBV18
DNA: TGTGCCAGCTCCCCGAACAGGTTCGAATATCACGAGCAGTACTTC
CDR3: CASSPNRFEYHEQYF

size: .
D: TRBD2
J: TRBJ2-2
V: TRBV6-1
DNA: TGTGCCAGCAGAGGGACTAGCGGCCGCACCGGGGAGCTGTTTTTT
CDR3: CASRGTSGRTGELFF

size: once
D: .
J: TRBJ2-2
V: TRBV7-3
DNA: TGTGCCAGCAGCTTAGGGGTGGATCCCGGGGAGCTGTTTTTT
CDR3: CASSLGVDPGELFF

size: .
D: TRBD2
J: TRBJ2-1
V: TRBV19
DNA: TGTGCCAGTAGTACGCAACTAGCGGGAGGTTCCTACAATGAGCAGTTCTTC
CDR3: CASSTQLAGGSYNEQFF

size: .
D: .
J: TRBJ1-5
V: TRBV5-5
DNA: TGTGCCAGCAGCGTATCGGACAGCTATCAGCCCCAGCATTTT
CDR3: CASSVSDSYQPQHF

size: .
D: .
J: TRBJ1-2
V: TRBV11-2
DNA: TGTGCCAGCAGCTTAATTAGGGAGCGGGGCTATGGCTACACCTTC
CDR3: CASSLIRERGYGYTF

size: .
D: .
J: TRBJ1-4
V: TRBV6-1
DNA: TGTGCCAGCAGTGAGGGACTAGATAATGGAAAACTGTTTTTT
CDR3: CASSEGLDNGKLFF

size: few
D: .
J: TRBJ1-2
V: TRBV5-1
DNA: TGCGCCAGCAGCTATGGATGGGGGAGCAACTATGGCTACACCTTC
CDR3: CASSYGWGSNYGYTF

size: .
D: TRBD2
J: TRBJ2-1
V: TRBV28
DNA: TGTGCCAGCAGCCTGGGACTAGCCGCTTACAATGAGCAGTTCTTC
CDR3: CASSLGLAAYNEQFF

size: .
D: TRBD2
J: TRBJ2-4
V: TRBV18
DNA: TGTGCCAGCTCACCCGTCGGGAGGGTGAACATTCAGTACTTC
CDR3: CASSPVGRVNIQYF

size: .
D: .
J: TRBJ2-1
V: TRBV19
DNA: TGTGCCAGTAGTATATTCTCGGGTGGTGAAGGAGGCGGGGAGCAGTTCTTC
CDR3: CASSIFSGGEGGGEQFF

size: .
D: .
J: TRBJ2-2
V: TRBV9
DNA: TGTGCCAGCAGCGTAGTGGCAGGAGCCTCCACCGGGGAGCTGTTTTTT
CDR3: CASSVVAGASTGELFF

size: .
D: TRBD1
J: TRBJ1-2
V: TRBV19
DNA: TGTGCCAGTAGTGAGGACAGGGGGCCGGATGGCTACACCTTC
CDR3: CASSEDRGPDGYTF

size: .
D: .
J: TRBJ1-5
V: TRBV4-2
DNA: TGTGCCAGCAGCCACGTAAGCGGGGGTAGCAATCAGCCCCAGCATTTT
CDR3: CASSHVSGGSNQPQHF